This T cell receptor beta chain was identified during a study of cytomegalovirus exposure and HLA in healthy donors. General study findings and limits: A few of the chains that were CMV-associated were confirmed in vitro to be specific for CMV antigens. TCR beta V segments were, for the most part, productive about 87% or about 30% of the time in an earlier analysis.

A word on this clone: Its target is not known.

The donors comprised healthy bone marrow donors. CDR1 LGHNA and CDR2 YSLEER come from the germline V gene. The germline V and J ends were trimmed by 6 bases and 0 bases, with 14 bases remaining between them. The CDR3 has 15 amino acids. PCR amplification relied on 60 Vbeta primers (plus 13 Jbeta primers). Data came from immunoSEQ multiplex PCR; TCRdb stores just in-frame clones and leaves some out. The profile shows 120,000 or so clones, approximately 76% of them singletons. The V gene is TRBV4-3, the J gene TRBJ2-5; perhaps TRBD2 as D (6 bases). The clonotype comes from a man aged 50-60 years in good health and CMV-seropositive. Sequenced material: PBMCs. The chain's CDR3 is CASSLNWGDQETQYF. CDR3 nucleotide sequence: TGCGCCAGCAGTCTCAACTGGGGGGACCAAGAGACCCAGTACTTC.